A single sample is the source of the 2 T cell receptor beta chains below, sequenced in a study of blood T cell repertoires in COVID-19. Method: immunoSEQ multiplex PCR; TCRdb's copy keeps in-frame clones and lacks some. The data contain roughly 140,000 clones, about four fifths of them singletons. Sequencing used peripheral blood. These receptor sequences come from a man aged 65 to 79 with acute or convalescent COVID-19.

To note about this clone: Within the sample, other DNA sequences also encode this same CDR3. The CDR3 DNA sequence: TGTGCCAGCAGCCCCCGGACAGGGGGCTACGAGCAGTACTTC. Amino acid sequence: CASSPRTGGYEQYF. The genes are TRBV9 and TRBJ2-7, with 10 bases matching TRBD1. Trimming at V came to 4 bases and at J to 3 bases, leaving 4 bases not matched to a gene. CDR1 SGDLS and CDR2 YYNGEE come from the germline V gene. There are 14 residues in the CDR3.

This clone was counted a single time. This chain links TRBV29-1 with TRBJ2-3; 9 nucleotides agree with TRBD1. Looked up from germline, CDR1 is SQVTM and CDR2 is ANQGSEA. Trimming took 8 bases from V and 5 from J; bases not matched to a gene: 8. The CDR3 is made up of 13 amino acids. CDR3 protein: CSIDRGEQDTQYF. The CDR3 bases are TGCAGCATCGACAGGGGGGAACAAGATACGCAGTATTTT.